This passage covers 18 T cell receptor beta chains from one sample sequenced in a study of CD8 T cells in ankylosing spondylitis. TCRdb processed the 5' RACE reads anew with MiXCR; each CDR3 protein has one entry. Found here are about 160,000 distinct CDR3 sequences, around 8.9% of them singletons; the top ten hold approximately 15%. The sequencing input was blood, either unsorted or a sorted T cell fraction (not recorded which). These receptor sequences come from a female donor with ankylosing spondylitis or in good health (not recorded which).

At least ten counts were recorded for this clonotype. This sequence joins TRBV5-1 and TRBJ2-1; maybe TRBD1 (5 bases). V lost 0 bases and J lost 6, with 13 bases in between. Germline loops: CDR1 SGHRS, CDR2 YFSETQ. The CDR3 consists of 15 residues. The CDR3 sequence: CASSLDRFNANEQFF. The CDR3 nucleotides are TGCGCCAGCAGCTTGGACAGGTTTAACGCCAATGAGCAGTTCTTC. The variable domain in full, completed from reference TRBV5-1 and TRBJ2-1, reads KAGVTQTPRYLIKTRGQQVTLSCSPISGHRSVSWYQQTPGQGLQFLFEYFSETQRNKGNFPGRFSGRQFSNSRSEMNVSTLELGDSALYLCASSLDRFNANEQFFGPGTRLTVL.

This clonotype was picked up a small number of times. The chain recombines TRBV7-6 with TRBJ2-7, with 7 bases matching TRBD2. V lost 5 bases and J lost 5; bases outside the gene matches: 9. Germline V gives CDR1 SGHVS, CDR2 FNYEAQ. The CDR3 has 14 amino acids. The CDR3 coding sequence is TGTGCCAGCAGCCAAACGGGGGGATCCCACGAGCAGTACTTC. This codes for CASSQTGGSHEQYF.

In this sample, this clonotype turned up a few times. The chain links TRBV20-1 to TRBJ2-1, with TRBD2 matching 7 bases. CDR1 is DFQATT and CDR2 is SNEGSKA in the germline V gene (reference sequence). Trimming cost V 4 bases and J 2 bases; bases outside gene matches: 14. The CDR3 extends over 17 amino acids. As DNA, the CDR3 is TGCAGTGCTATAAGCGCCCGGCGGGAGAGAGCCTACAATGAGCAGTTCTTC. Encoded protein: CSAISARRERAYNEQFF.

The chain couples TRBV7-6 to TRBJ2-1; 8 nucleotides align to TRBD2. V shed 4 bases and J 7 bases; nucleotides not matched to a gene: 12. The CDR3 has 16 residues. Germline loops: CDR1 SGHVS, CDR2 FNYEAQ. The CDR3, as DNA: TGTGCCAGCAGCTCCGCCCCTAGCGGGCCCTGGAATGAGCAGTTCTTC. This encodes CASSSAPSGPWNEQFF.

The sample holds a few counts of this clonotype. The chain joins TRBV7-3 to TRBJ2-1, with a tentative D call TRBD1 (6 bases). The V and J ends lost 1 base and 0 bases respectively, with 7 bases between them. Germline loops: CDR1 SGHTA, CDR2 FQGTGA. The CDR3 runs 15 residues. The CDR3 region has the DNA TGTGCCAGCAGCTTAATGGACAGCTCCTACAATGAGCAGTTCTTC. It translates to CASSLMDSSYNEQFF.

The genes are TRBV7-9 and TRBJ2-1, with 7 bases fitting TRBD2. V lost 5 bases, J lost 2 bases, and 3 bases stayed unmatched. Germline CDR1 and CDR2: SEHNR and FQNEAQ (reference sequence). The CDR3 totals 14 residues. CDR3 nucleotide sequence: TGTGCCAGCAGCCGAGCGGGAACCTACAATGAGCAGTTCTTC. Translating it yields CASSRAGTYNEQFF.

The sample holds many counts of this clonotype. The V gene is TRBV6-5, the J gene TRBJ1-2; D unresolved. Trimming pared 2 bases from V and 2 bases from J, leaving 3 bases between. This CDR3 is 12 amino acids long. The V gene's germline CDR1 is MNHEY and CDR2 SVGAGI. The CDR3 DNA follows: TGTGCCAGCAGTTACGGAAACTATGGCTACACCTTC. Its protein product is CASSYGNYGYTF.

This clonotype was counted many times. Here the CDR3 DNA reads TGTGCCAGCAGCGTAGGCTTTCCCTACAATGAGCAGTTCTTC. Protein sequence: CASSVGFPYNEQFF. V is TRBV9 and J is TRBJ2-1; D not certain. The V gene lost 0 bases and the J gene lost 2 bases, with 6 bases spanning the gap. The CDR3 spans 14 residues. Germline lookup yields CDR1 SGDLS and CDR2 YYNGEE.

V is TRBV7-2 and J is TRBJ2-1; 10 nucleotides line up with TRBD2. CDR1 is SGHTA and CDR2 is FQGNSA in the germline V gene. The J segment lost 3 bases and the V segment lost 1 base, leaving 3 bases of the junction unmatched. The CDR3 spans 16 residues. The CDR3 spells CASSLVTSGNYNEQFF. The CDR3 DNA follows: TGTGCCAGCAGCTTAGTTACTAGCGGGAACTACAATGAGCAGTTCTTC.

This clonotype was detected a few times. This CDR3 is CASSPRHYFYEQYF. The CDR3 bases are TGTGCCAGCAGCCCCAGGCACTATTTCTACGAGCAGTACTTC. The chain recombines TRBV28 with TRBJ2-7; no definite D call. Trimming cost V 6 bases and J 3 bases, with 15 bases left between them. The CDR3 loop spans 14 amino acids. Germline V gene lookup returns CDR1 MDHEN and CDR2 SYDVKM. The full variable domain, completed using reference TRBV28 and TRBJ2-7, is DVKVTQSSRYLVKRTGEKVFLECVQDMDHENMFWYRQDPGLGLRLIYFSYDVKMKEKGDIPEGYSVSREKKERFSLILESASTNQTSMYLCASSPRHYFYEQYFGPGTRLTVT.

The V gene is TRBV4-1, the J gene TRBJ1-1, with TRBD1 as a possible D gene (5 bases). From germline, CDR1 is MGHRA and CDR2 YSYEKL. Trimming took off 0 bases at V and 8 bases at J, with 13 bases between the two ends. This CDR3 is 14 amino acids long. In DNA, the CDR3 is TGCGCCAGCAGCCAAGACGAGATCTCAGGGGAAGCTTTCTTT. It translates to CASSQDEISGEAFF.

There are many counts of this clonotype. The chain recombines TRBV28 with TRBJ2-7; 7 bases align to TRBD1. After removal of 6 bases from V and 2 bases from J, the junction contained 4 bases not matched to a gene. The CDR3 sequence is 13 residues long. Per the germline V gene, CDR1 is MDHEN and CDR2 is SYDVKM. Written as DNA, the CDR3 is TGTGCCAGCAGATTTCAGGGGGCCTACGAGCAGTACTTC. Its translation: CASRFQGAYEQYF.

The V gene is TRBV11-3, the J gene TRBJ2-3, with 7 bases lining up with TRBD2. The CDR3 is 14 amino acids. The junction had 7 bases not matched to a gene; V was cut back by 5 bases and J by 5 bases. Germline V gives CDR1 SGHNT, CDR2 YENEEA. CDR3 sequence reads: CASSPGAGEDTQYF. In DNA form, the CDR3 reads TGTGCCAGCAGCCCTGGGGCGGGAGAAGATACGCAGTATTTT.

This rearrangement joins TRBV9 to TRBJ1-2; 8 bases map to TRBD1. The ends lost 5 bases at V and 8 bases at J; junction bases unmatched: 8. There are 13 residues in the CDR3. The germline gives CDR1 SGDLS, CDR2 YYNGEE. The CDR3 region is CASSQDRATGYTF. The CDR3 nucleotides are TGTGCCAGCAGTCAGGACAGGGCAACGGGCTACACCTTC.

V gene TRBV29-1 combines with J gene TRBJ2-1; the D gene is possibly TRBD2 (6 bases). Germline loops: CDR1 SQVTM, CDR2 ANQGSEA. CDR3 length equals 12 residues. V was shortened by 4 bases and J by 9 bases, with 13 bases between the two germline ends. The CDR3 nucleotides read TGCAGCGTTGTGAGGGGAGGCGGTGAGCAGTTCTTC. Its protein product is CSVVRGGGEQFF.

This clonotype was counted between two and nine times. The rearrangement links TRBV30 to TRBJ2-7; 9 positions agree with TRBD2. V shed 4 bases and J 1 base; nucleotides not matched to a gene: 5. CDR1 and CDR2 from the germline V gene are GTSNPN and SVGIG (reference sequence). CDR3 size: 14 residues. CDR3 protein: CAWIGLAGSYEQYF. The CDR3 nucleotides are TGTGCCTGGATTGGGCTAGCGGGATCCTACGAGCAGTACTTC. The whole variable domain, remainder taken from reference TRBV30 and TRBJ2-7, is SQTIHQWPATLVQPVGSPLSLECTVEGTSNPNLYWYRQAAGRGLQLLFYSVGIGQISSEVPQNLSASRPQDRQFILSSKKLLLSDSGFYLCAWIGLAGSYEQYFGPGTRLTVT.

This clonotype was found many times. The rearrangement links TRBV7-6 to TRBJ2-1; D call uncertain. The V gene lost 1 base and the J gene lost 6 bases, with 16 bases spanning the gap. Germline V CDR1 and CDR2: SGHVS, FNYEAQ. CDR3 length: 16 amino acids. CDR3 sequence: CASSLELGSVSNEQFF. CDR3 DNA sequence: TGTGCCAGCAGCTTAGAGCTAGGCTCGGTATCCAATGAGCAGTTCTTC. Full variable domain (missing parts from reference TRBV7-6 and TRBJ2-1): GAGVSQSPRYKVTKRGQDVALRCDPISGHVSLYWYRQALGQGPEFLTYFNYEAQQDKSGLPNDRFSAERPEGSISTLTIQRTEQRDSAMYRCASSLELGSVSNEQFFGPGTRLTVL.

The chain has TRBV7-2 and TRBJ1-2; D gene uncertain. CDR1 is SGHTA and CDR2 is FQGNSA in the germline V gene. The CDR3 is 11 amino acids. Trimming cost V 0 bases and J 7 bases, with 3 bases left between them. The CDR3 bases are TGTGCCAGCAGCTTAGCGGGTGGCTACACCTTC. This codes for CASSLAGGYTF.